The 20 T cell receptor beta chains listed next were all sequenced from one sample in a study of blood T cell repertoires in COVID-19. Sequencing used immunoSEQ multiplex PCR; TCRdb keeps in-frame clones, though not all of them. The table lists about 410,000 clones, 75% to 90% of them singletons. The sequenced sample consisted of peripheral blood. The receptors stem from a woman between 35 and 50 years old with COVID-19, enrolled during active disease.

The chain employs TRBV6-6 and TRBJ2-2, with a weak D call TRBD2 (6 bases). Looked up from germline, CDR1 is MNHNY and CDR2 is SVGAGI (reference sequence). The CDR3 contains 14 residues. V was cut by 2 bases and J by 3 bases, with 7 bases left in between. The CDR3 loop reads CASSYTGDTGELFF. CDR3 bases: TGTGCCAGCAGTTACACGGGAGACACCGGGGAGCTGTTTTTT.

The rearrangement joins TRBV28 to TRBJ2-5, with TRBD1 identical over 7 bases. This CDR3 comprises 13 residues. The V and J ends lost 7 bases and 5 bases, in that order; junction bases with no gene match: 7. CDR1 and CDR2 from the germline V gene are MDHEN and SYDVKM. In nucleotides, the CDR3 is TGTGCCAGCACCCGAAGGGGGCACGAGACCCAGTACTTC. Translation gives CASTRRGHETQYF. Supplemented by reference TRBV28 and TRBJ2-5, the full variable domain reads DVKVTQSSRYLVKRTGEKVFLECVQDMDHENMFWYRQDPGLGLRLIYFSYDVKMKEKGDIPEGYSVSREKKERFSLILESASTNQTSMYLCASTRRGHETQYFGPGTRLLVL.

The chain joins TRBV27 to TRBJ1-2; weak D call: TRBD1 (6 bases). Germline values: CDR1 MNHEY, CDR2 SMNVEV (reference sequence). The CDR3 loop spans 11 amino acids. V lost 6 bases and J 7 bases, leaving 9 bases between the germline ends. The CDR3 sequence: CASRTGLGYTF. The CDR3 nucleotides are TGTGCCAGCAGGACAGGACTTGGCTACACCTTC.

The chain is built from TRBV6-2 or TRBV6-3 and TRBJ2-1; D is possibly TRBD1 (6 bases). The CDR3 consists of 13 residues. Germline CDR1 is MNHEY and CDR2 is SVGEGT. Trimming shortened V by 5 bases and J by 3 bases, and 8 bases separated the two germline ends. The CDR3 DNA sequence: TGTGCCAGCAGTCCACAGGGCTACAATGAGCAGTTCTTC. Protein sequence: CASSPQGYNEQFF.

This clone was observed a few times. In DNA form, the CDR3 reads TGTGCCAGTACCAAAGGCACAGGGCGGAGTGGGCCGTATGGCTACACCTTC. Translation gives CASTKGTGRSGPYGYTF. The chain couples TRBV19 to TRBJ1-2; a possible D gene is TRBD1 (6 bases). The CDR3 contains 17 residues. Germline lookup yields CDR1 LNHDA and CDR2 SQIVND (reference sequence). The ends were cut back, 7 bases at V and 5 bases at J, with 26 bases in the middle.

The V and J genes are TRBV6-2 or TRBV6-3 and TRBJ1-4; TRBD1 is a possible D gene (6 bases). CDR1 MNHEY and CDR2 SVGEGT come from the germline V gene. With 4 bases removed from V and 10 bases from J, the gap between germline ends came to 7 bases. The CDR3 runs to 11 residues. The CDR3 reads CASSLGGKLFF. The CDR3 coding sequence is TGTGCCAGCAGTTTAGGGGGAAAACTGTTTTTT.

This chain joins TRBV27 and TRBJ2-1; the D gene is possibly TRBD2 (5 bases). CDR1 and CDR2 (germline): MNHEY, SMNVEV (reference sequence). Trimming took 8 bases from V and 4 from J, leaving 12 bases between them. This CDR3 contains 13 residues. The CDR3 DNA reads as TGTGCCAGCGGAGGCAGCCGGTACAATGAGCAGTTCTTC. Its translation: CASGGSRYNEQFF.

V and J are TRBV7-3 and TRBJ1-1, with 8 bases fitting TRBD1. The CDR3 spans 15 residues. Trimming took 2 bases from V and 1 from J; bases not matched to a gene: 3. Germline lookup yields CDR1 SGHTA and CDR2 FQGTGA. The CDR3 protein is CASSLLGQENTEAFF. In nucleotides, the CDR3 is TGTGCCAGCAGCTTATTGGGACAGGAGAACACTGAAGCTTTCTTT.

This clone was recorded only once. This sequence joins TRBV2 and TRBJ1-5, with TRBD1 identical over 7 bases. Trimming removed 7 bases from V and 2 bases from J; junction bases left unmatched: 8. This CDR3 is 15 amino acids long. The germline CDR1 and CDR2 sequences are SNHLY and FYNNEI. The CDR3 sequence is CASTSEGTGNQPQHF. Here the CDR3 DNA reads TGTGCCAGCACCTCAGAAGGGACAGGCAATCAGCCCCAGCATTTT.

V and J are TRBV6-2 or TRBV6-3 and TRBJ2-3, with 10 bases fitting TRBD2. Germline V CDR1 and CDR2: MNHEY, SVGEGT. The CDR3 is made up of 18 amino acids. V lost 6 bases to trimming and J lost 0 bases; unmatched junction nucleotides: 12. Written as DNA, the CDR3 is TGTGCCAGCAGACCTACACCTAGACTAGCGGGCAGCACAGATACGCAGTATTTT. It encodes CASRPTPRLAGSTDTQYF.

DNA of the CDR3: TGTGCCAGCAGCTTAGCGGACAGGGGCCATGAAAAACTGTTTTTT. The encoded protein is CASSLADRGHEKLFF. This chain joins TRBV7-6 and TRBJ1-4; TRBD1 agrees at 9 bases. Germline CDR1 SGHVS, CDR2 FNYEAQ. J lost 6 bases, V lost 0 bases, and 2 bases had no gene match. This CDR3 comprises 15 residues.

The chain employs TRBV6-5 and TRBJ1-1, with unresolved D. The CDR3 is 13 residues long. From germline, CDR1 is MNHEY and CDR2 SVGAGI. The V end was cut by 6 bases, the J end by 6 bases, with 14 bases between. The CDR3 sequence is CASSPRPWAEAFF. In DNA form, the CDR3 reads TGTGCCAGCAGCCCCAGGCCGTGGGCTGAAGCTTTCTTT.

V and J are TRBV19 and TRBJ1-2, with 7 bases identical to TRBD1. Germline-derived CDR1 and CDR2 are LNHDA and SQIVND (reference sequence). The CDR3 spans 15 residues. V shed 6 bases and J 5 bases; nucleotides not matched to a gene: 12. The CDR3: CASRQPQGLGYGYTF. The CDR3 nucleotides read TGTGCCAGTAGACAACCACAGGGGCTGGGTTATGGCTACACCTTC.

The chain couples TRBV5-1 to TRBJ1-2, with D unclear. The germline V gene has CDR1 SGHRS and CDR2 YFSETQ. The CDR3 has 12 amino acids. The ends were cut back, 6 bases at V and 6 bases at J, with 12 bases in the middle. Here the CDR3 reads CASTAGRDGYTF. For the CDR3, the DNA is TGCGCCAGCACCGCCGGGAGAGATGGCTACACCTTC.

The rearrangement joins TRBV7-2 to TRBJ2-5; 12 nucleotides match TRBD2. Germline trimming cut 5 bases from V and 2 bases from J; bases unmatched to any gene: 6. Germline V gene lookup returns CDR1 SGHTA and CDR2 FQGNSA. The length of the CDR3 is 16 residues. As DNA, the CDR3 is TGTGCCAGCAGCCTCGGACTAGCGGGACTGCAAGAGACCCAGTACTTC. It translates to CASSLGLAGLQETQYF.

A remark on this clone: Sequence at one end of the junction differs from germline and may be a read error. V and J are TRBV7-7 and TRBJ2-5, with TRBD2 matching 7 bases. The CDR3 contains 15 residues. Germline values: CDR1 SSHAT, CDR2 FNYEAQ (reference sequence). The CDR3 nucleotides read TGTGCTAGCAGCCCTCTTGGGGAGGGGATGGGTACCCAGTACTTC. It is translated as CASSPLGEGMGTQYF.

The chain uses TRBV19 and TRBJ2-7, with D tentatively TRBD2 (5 bases). The CDR3 length is 15 residues. The V gene's germline CDR1 is LNHDA and CDR2 SQIVND (reference sequence). The V end lost 1 base, the J end lost 6 bases, and 16 bases lay between the germline ends. As DNA, the CDR3 is TGTGCCAGTAGTATAGGCAGGTCTGGACTCCGCGAGCAGTACTTC. It yields the protein CASSIGRSGLREQYF.

This clone occurred a few times. CDR3 amino acids: CASSQDRTNTEAFF. The DNA of the CDR3 is TGCGCCAGCAGCCAAGACAGGACTAACACTGAAGCTTTCTTT. The V gene is TRBV4-3, the J gene TRBJ1-1; no clear D. The CDR3 has 14 amino acids. Trimming shortened V by 0 bases and J by 2 bases, and 7 bases separated the two germline ends. Germline loops: CDR1 LGHNA, CDR2 YSLEER.

V usage is TRBV6-5 and J usage is TRBJ1-4, with D unresolved. Germline V gives CDR1 MNHEY, CDR2 SVGAGI. This CDR3 has 12 residues. Deletions cut 7 bases from V and 8 bases from J, with 11 bases between. DNA of the CDR3: TGTGCCAGCACTGCAGGAAGGGAAAAACTGTTTTTT. Translating gives CASTAGREKLFF.

This clone was counted only a few times. The chain combines TRBV28 with TRBJ2-7, with a weak D call TRBD2 (6 bases). The CDR3 contains 13 residues. V lost 8 bases and J lost 6, with 17 bases in between. CDR1 is MDHEN and CDR2 is SYDVKM in the germline V gene. The CDR3 loop reads CASQVGGLSEQYF. CDR3 DNA sequence: TGTGCCAGCCAGGTCGGGGGTCTGAGCGAGCAGTACTTC.